The 24 T cell receptor beta chains given below trace back to one sample, sequenced in a study of cytomegalovirus exposure and HLA in healthy donors. Vbeta (60) and Jbeta (13) primers were used in the PCR. The protocol was immunoSEQ multiplex PCR, while the TCRdb copy is restricted to in-frame clones and leaves out a portion. The sample records around 150,000 clones, 55% to 70% being singletons. The sequenced sample consisted of PBMCs. The receptors come from a woman in her thirties or forties in good health and CMV-seropositive.

The CDR3 sequence is CASSLEVAGSTDTQYF. Here the CDR3 DNA reads TGCGCCAGCAGCTTGGAGGTCGCAGGGAGCACAGATACGCAGTATTTT. The chain is built from TRBV5-1 and TRBJ2-3; TRBD1 might be the D (5 bases). Germline CDR1 and CDR2: SGHRS and YFSETQ. Trimming shortened V by 0 bases and J by 0 bases, and 11 bases separated the two germline ends. CDR3 size: 16 residues.

The chain recombines TRBV9 with TRBJ2-1; possible D gene TRBD1, 6 bases. The CDR3 sequence is 13 residues long. Germline CDR1 SGDLS, CDR2 YYNGEE. The ends were cut back, 3 bases at V and 4 bases at J, with 8 bases in the middle. The CDR3: CASSGGGYNEQFF. The CDR3 bases are TGTGCCAGCAGCGGAGGGGGTTACAATGAGCAGTTCTTC.

The V gene is TRBV7-8, the J gene TRBJ2-7, with no clear D. Looked up from germline, CDR1 is SGHVS and CDR2 is FQNEAQ. The CDR3 covers 14 residues. V was trimmed by 1 base and J by 5 bases, leaving 12 bases between them. Written as DNA, the CDR3 is TGTGCCAGCAGCTTAGAATCCGGGTCTAACGAGCAGTACTTC. Residues: CASSLESGSNEQYF.

With regard to this clone: An end of the junction differs from the germline gene, which may be a read error. The chain is built from TRBV15 and TRBJ2-7; 10 positions match TRBD1. This CDR3 region has 14 residues. The germline CDR1 and CDR2 sequences are LNHNV and YYDKDF (reference sequence). Here the CDR3 DNA reads TGTGCCGCCAGTACCGGGACAGGGGTCCCCGAGCAGTACTTC. It encodes CAASTGTGVPEQYF.

The CDR3: CASSSHWTSGGRNTQYF. The CDR3 nucleotides read TGTGCCAGCAGCTCCCATTGGACTAGCGGGGGGAGGAATACGCAGTATTTT. J is TRBJ2-3 and V is TRBV7-8; the match to TRBD2 covers 14 bases. This CDR3 has 17 residues. V gave up 4 bases and J gave up 7 bases; unmatched junction bases: 10. The germline CDR1 and CDR2 sequences are SGHVS and FQNEAQ.

The chain carries TRBV28 and TRBJ1-1; D gene unclear. Per germline, CDR1 MDHEN and CDR2 SYDVKM. With 2 bases removed from V and 1 base from J, the gap between germline ends came to 11 bases. CDR3 length: 15 amino acids. DNA for the CDR3: TGTGCCAGCAGTTTAGGCCTGGAGGAGAACACTGAAGCTTTCTTT. As protein: CASSLGLEENTEAFF.

The rearrangement joins TRBV4-3 to TRBJ2-7; D possibly corresponds to TRBD2 (5 bases). Looked up from germline, CDR1 is LGHNA and CDR2 is YSLEER. Between the trimmed V and J ends, which lost 1 base and 3 bases, there was a span of 16 bases. The CDR3 is 16 amino acids. This chain's CDR3 is CASSQGTSGRRYEQYF. The CDR3, as DNA: TGCGCCAGCAGCCAAGGGACTTCCGGGCGGCGCTACGAGCAGTACTTC.

The chain is built from TRBV4-2 and TRBJ2-3; D might be TRBD2 (6 bases). V lost 0 bases and J 11 bases, leaving 15 bases between the germline ends. Germline CDR1 reads LGHNA; CDR2 reads YNFKEQ. This CDR3 comprises 14 residues. The CDR3 DNA reads TGTGCCAGCAGCCAAGATCGGGTGGGAGGAAAGCAGTATTTT. Translated: CASSQDRVGGKQYF.

Concerning this clone itself: The sample contains more than one DNA sequence encoding this CDR3. The chain carries TRBV18 and TRBJ1-1; TRBD1 matches 7 bases. J was trimmed by 3 bases and V by 3 bases; bases with no gene match: 1. Germline values: CDR1 KGHSH, CDR2 LQKENI. This CDR3 has 13 residues. CDR3 in DNA: TGTGCCAGCTCACCCCAGGGGGACACTGAAGCTTTCTTT. Amino acid sequence: CASSPQGDTEAFF.

V gene TRBV10-3 combines with J gene TRBJ2-7; 9 bases map to TRBD1. CDR3 length: 17 amino acids. Losses at the gene ends were 4 bases for V and 0 bases for J; bases not matched to a gene: 10. Germline CDR1 ENHRY, CDR2 SYGVKD. The CDR3, as DNA: TGTGCCATCAGTGGGAGAGGAGGGACAGGGTCCTCCTACGAGCAGTACTTC. This encodes CAISGRGGTGSSYEQYF.

The chain carries TRBV5-1 and TRBJ1-2; 12 bases fit TRBD1. The ends lost 0 bases at V and 2 bases at J; junction bases unmatched: 8. Germline V gene data show CDR1 as SGHRS and CDR2 as YFSETQ. This CDR3 is 18 amino acids long. CDR3 DNA sequence: TGCGCCAGCAGCTTGGTCTCGGGACAGGGGGCGACGAACTATGGCTACACCTTC. Residues: CASSLVSGQGATNYGYTF. Complete variable domain (other parts from reference TRBV5-1 and TRBJ1-2): KAGVTQTPRYLIKTRGQQVTLSCSPISGHRSVSWYQQTPGQGLQFLFEYFSETQRNKGNFPGRFSGRQFSNSRSEMNVSTLELGDSALYLCASSLVSGQGATNYGYTFGSGTRLTVV.

The rearrangement joins TRBV5-1 to TRBJ2-5, with 12 positions matching TRBD2. Germline V lookup: CDR1 SGHRS, CDR2 YFSETQ. This CDR3 spans 17 amino acids. V shed 0 bases, J shed 5 bases, and the junction held 8 bases outside the gene matches. The chain's CDR3 is CASSLETGLAGWETQYF. The CDR3 DNA reads TGCGCCAGCAGCTTGGAAACTGGACTAGCGGGATGGGAGACCCAGTACTTC.

This clone turned up a few times. This rearrangement joins TRBV21-1 to TRBJ2-5; the table's D call, TRBD1, has no DNA check behind it. TRBV21-1 is designated a pseudogene. The CDR3 totals 15 residues. CDR3 protein: CASSKEGTHQETQYF. CDR3 nucleotide sequence: TGTGCCAGCAGCAAAGAAGGGACACACCAAGAGACCCAGTACTTC.

The rearrangement uses TRBV5-6 and TRBJ2-1; no reliable D call. The CDR3 sequence is 13 residues long. Germline V gene lookup returns CDR1 SGHDT and CDR2 YYEEEE. V was cut by 0 bases and J by 7 bases, with 8 bases left in between. In DNA, the CDR3 is TGTGCCAGCAGCTTGGGGCCGACTAATGAGCAGTTCTTC. As protein: CASSLGPTNEQFF.

This sequence joins TRBV10-3 and TRBJ1-5, with D possibly TRBD1 on 6 matching bases. CDR3 length equals 14 residues. Germline-derived CDR1 and CDR2 are ENHRY and SYGVKD. V gave up 8 bases and J gave up 6 bases, with 17 bases separating them. This CDR3 is CAIGRDIVTQPQHF. The CDR3 DNA reads as TGTGCCATCGGACGGGACATAGTTACTCAGCCCCAGCATTTT.

The chain combines TRBV7-3 with TRBJ2-5; 7 positions match TRBD1. With 5 bases clipped from V and 2 bases from J, the junction kept 2 bases outside the gene matches. This CDR3 comprises 13 residues. Germline V gene data show CDR1 as SGHTA and CDR2 as FQGTGA. The CDR3 bases are TGTGCCAGCAGCCTGGGACAGCAAGAGACCCAGTACTTC. Its translation is CASSLGQQETQYF.

The gene calls are TRBV5-1 and TRBJ2-3, with D unclear. The V end lost 1 base, the J end lost 0 bases, and 9 bases lay between the germline ends. Germline CDR1 reads SGHRS; CDR2 reads YFSETQ. CDR3 size: 15 residues. CDR3 bases: TGCGCCAGCAGCTTGATGCAGGCCAGCACAGATACGCAGTATTTT. Translation: CASSLMQASTDTQYF.

The chain uses TRBV15 and TRBJ2-3; perhaps TRBD1 as D (5 bases). The germline V gene has CDR1 LNHNV and CDR2 YYDKDF (reference sequence). The CDR3 is 16 residues long. V was trimmed by 0 bases and J by 5 bases, leaving 15 bases between them. The chain's CDR3 is CATSRDGLGAEDTQYF. The CDR3 bases are TGTGCCACCAGCAGAGATGGTTTAGGGGCCGAAGATACGCAGTATTTT.

This chain uses TRBV19 with TRBJ2-3; tentative D call: TRBD2 (6 bases). V gave up 5 bases and J gave up 5 bases, with 17 bases separating them. The CDR3 covers 15 residues. Germline CDR1 reads LNHDA; CDR2 reads SQIVND (reference sequence). CDR3 coding DNA: TGTGCCAGTAGTGAGCCGGGAGCTGTAGGAGATACGCAGTATTTT. Protein sequence: CASSEPGAVGDTQYF.

This rearrangement joins TRBV7-6 to TRBJ1-2; the D gene is possibly TRBD1 (5 bases). The length of the CDR3 is 15 residues. Per the germline V gene, CDR1 is SGHVS and CDR2 is FNYEAQ. Trimming removed 2 bases at V and 6 bases at J, with 16 bases between. CDR3 DNA: TGTGCCAGCAGCTTAAACCAGGGAATATCGGATGGCTACACCTTC. Protein product: CASSLNQGISDGYTF.

This chain connects TRBV9 to TRBJ2-7; a weak D match, TRBD2 (6 bases). This CDR3 has 13 amino acids. Trimming shortened V by 0 bases and J by 6 bases, and 10 bases separated the two germline ends. Germline CDR1 SGDLS, CDR2 YYNGEE. As DNA, the CDR3 is TGTGCCAGCAGCGTAGAACTAGCAGGCGAGCAGTACTTC. Protein product: CASSVELAGEQYF.

The chain combines TRBV28 with TRBJ1-4; a weak D match, TRBD1 (5 bases). Germline-derived CDR1 and CDR2 are MDHEN and SYDVKM. The CDR3 sequence is 15 residues long. V lost 7 bases and J 8 bases, leaving 20 bases between the germline ends. The CDR3 region is CASTTQGVVGEKLFF. DNA for the CDR3: TGTGCCAGCACCACACAAGGGGTAGTTGGGGAAAAACTGTTTTTT.

J is TRBJ1-3 and V is TRBV14; no clear D gene. Deletions cut 0 bases from V and 7 bases from J, with 4 bases between. Germline values: CDR1 SGHDN, CDR2 FVKESK. The CDR3 consists of 12 residues. CDR3 protein: CASSQDLNTIYF. As DNA, the CDR3 is TGTGCCAGCAGCCAAGACCTGAACACCATATATTTT.

V usage is TRBV2 and J usage is TRBJ2-3, with D perhaps matching TRBD2 (5 bases). Between the trimmed V and J ends, which lost 0 bases and 6 bases, there was a span of 13 bases. This CDR3 contains 15 residues. The germline V gene has CDR1 SNHLY and CDR2 FYNNEI. The CDR3 nucleotides are TGTGCCAGCAGTGAAGCGCTTGCGGGTCCTGATACGCAGTATTTT. This translates into CASSEALAGPDTQYF.